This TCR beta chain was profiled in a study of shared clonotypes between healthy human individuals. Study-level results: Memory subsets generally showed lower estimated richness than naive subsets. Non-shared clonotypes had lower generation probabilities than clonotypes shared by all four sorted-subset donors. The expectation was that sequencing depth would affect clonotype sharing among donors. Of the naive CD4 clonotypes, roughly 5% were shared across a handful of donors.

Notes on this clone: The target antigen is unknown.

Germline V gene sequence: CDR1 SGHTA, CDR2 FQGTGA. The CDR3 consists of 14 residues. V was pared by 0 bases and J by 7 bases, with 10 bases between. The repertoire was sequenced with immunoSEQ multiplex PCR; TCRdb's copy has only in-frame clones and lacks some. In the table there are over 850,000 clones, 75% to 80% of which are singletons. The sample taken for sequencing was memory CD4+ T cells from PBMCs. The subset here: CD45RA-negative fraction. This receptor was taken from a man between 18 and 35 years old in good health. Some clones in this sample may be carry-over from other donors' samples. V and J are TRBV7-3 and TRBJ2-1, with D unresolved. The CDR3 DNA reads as TGTGCCAGCAGCTTAACCCCCACACTAAATGAGCAGTTCTTC. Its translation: CASSLTPTLNEQFF.